This T cell receptor (beta chain) came from a study of T cell repertoires in cytomegalovirus infection. On the study more broadly: The public TCR beta signatures pointed to both CMV infection and matching HLA type.

This clonotype showed up just a few times. Its antigen remains unknown. Study outcomes and limitations: HLA-C-restricted CMV-specific TCR beta clonotypes prevailed in the ex vivo response.

Germline V gene lookup returns CDR1 MNHEY and CDR2 SVGEGT. The CDR3 is 17 amino acids. Between the trimmed V and J ends, which lost 6 bases and 4 bases, there was a span of 22 bases. TCRdb used MiXCR to reprocess the reads, holding one entry per CDR3 protein. This table holds roughly 700,000 distinct CDR3 sequences, 30% to 40% found once. Sequences were derived from cultured PBMCs, sampled from culture after CMV antigen stimulation. The source is a human donor in good health (CMV status not recorded). Some clones in this sample may be carry-over from other donors' samples. The gene calls are TRBV6-2 or TRBV6-3 and TRBJ2-1; possible D gene TRBD1, 6 bases. CDR3 loop: CASRPPTGWFPYNEQFF. The DNA for the CDR3 is TGTGCCAGCAGACCCCCGACAGGCTGGTTTCCTTACAATGAGCAGTTCTTC.